The entry below describes one T cell receptor beta chain. CDR1 SQVTM and CDR2 ANQGSEA come from the germline V gene. The ends were cut back, 6 bases at V and 6 bases at J, with 12 bases in the middle. CDR3 size: 11 residues. Original analysis: Researchers report that nucleated cell counts were estimated from reference gene primer amplification. TCRdb's table, derived via immunoSEQ multiplex PCR, lists solely in-frame clones and lacks some. The DNA gave D and trimming, while V, J and clone size come from that table. The sample has about 50,000 clones; 70% to 80% are singletons. These data belong to a study of blood T cell repertoires in COVID-19. Overall study: Samples of COVID-19 (acute and convalescent) were obtained from the United States, Italy and Spain. The analysed material was cDNA or gDNA that came from T cells, B-cell-depleted T cells, or PBMCs.

This receptor was obtained from a man between 65 and 85 years old with acute or convalescent COVID-19. The V and J genes are TRBV29-1 and TRBJ2-7; D is possibly TRBD1 (6 bases). The sample taken for sequencing was peripheral blood. The CDR3 DNA is TGCAGCGTCCGGACAGAAGCCGAGCAGTACTTC. The encoded protein is CSVRTEAEQYF.